Described below is a single T cell receptor beta chain sequence and its context. Its antigen is not known. The sample originates from a study of early stage breast cancer tumors. Across the whole study: Around 10-fold was the mean read coverage per sample. Study-wide results and caveats: Compared with adjacent normal breast, tumors showed 2 to 2.5-fold denser, more clonal T cells. Bulk DNA sequencing of unsorted cells missed chain pairing and markers. Blood repertoires resembled normal breast more than tumor.

CDR3 length equals 14 residues. Trimming shortened V by 4 bases and J by 5 bases, and 16 bases separated the two germline ends. Germline CDR1 and CDR2: SGHRS and YFSETQ. Assay: immunoSEQ multiplex PCR; the TCRdb copy retains only in-frame clones and omits some. This sample carries fewer than 90,000 clones, 79% of them seen once, and the ten largest clones take approximately 3.7%. The TCR was taken from a person aged 55-75 years with breast cancer. The sequenced sample was blood. The chain recombines TRBV5-1 with TRBJ2-7; possibly TRBD1 or TRBD2 for D (6 bases each). DNA for the CDR3: TGCGCCAGCAGCCCCCGTCGGGGGCTCGACGAGCAGTACTTC. Translation: CASSPRRGLDEQYF.